This TCR beta chain was retrieved from a study of tumor and adjacent non-tumor tissue in lung cancer (dated by TCRdb to 2016 to 2019). Regarding the study in general: Patients with adenocarcinoma (around eleven), squamous cell carcinoma (2) and small cell lung cancer (1) were included in the cohort. The approximately 15 patients were aged roughly 30 to 80 years, included 10 men and 5 women, and had TNM stage I to III disease. Sequencing generated a total of more than 95,000,000 productive TCRbeta reads, averaging about 4 million reads per sample. Bulk TCRbeta repertoires were compared between lung tumor tissue and matched distant non-tumor lung tissue obtained from over 13 lung cancer patients. Some 30 paired specimens, one tumor and one normal lung sample per patient, were profiled by TCRbeta CDR3 sequencing.

As concerns this clonotype: The antigen it recognizes is unknown. The germline gene is not matched at one end of the junction; a read error may be the cause.

Library creation used multiplex PCR. The sequencer listed for this sample is Illumina HiSeq 2500. TCRbeta libraries were built by three rounds of nested PCR using primers (Table S4), following protocols modified from ARM-PCR. Before sequencing, PCR products of 200-500 bp were excised from the gel and purified with the QIAquick gel extraction kit. The paper's data handling went like this. Reads were cleaned using Trimmomatic, were merged into complete CDR3 sequences using FLASH, and were assigned to V(D)J germline segments using MiTCR. VDJtools was used to compute clonal diversity as the inverse Simpson's index. In-frame sequences lacking a premature stop codon were counted as productive reads. TCRdb cleaned the public reads at Q25 with fastp, built clones with MiXCR and kept in-frame beta chains. Here each entry gathers all rows of one CDR3 protein and keeps the most common genes and DNA. The V and J calls come from TCRdb's annotation, not from the publication. A total of 120,000 to 150,000 distinct CDR3 sequences appear in this sample, roughly 66% of them only once. The ten top clones hold about 18% of the sample.

Paper-wide results and their limitations: Peripheral blood was not sequenced, so blood TCRbeta repertoires were not examined in the lung cancer patients of the study. The top 100 clones made up a significantly larger cumulative share of the repertoire in normal lung than in tumor tissue. Neither the sequencing platform nor unique molecular identifiers are mentioned in the methods. Tumor tissue showed significantly higher TCR diversity (inverse Simpson) than normal lung tissue, at around 460 vs 160 (P = 0.0075, Mann-Whitney U test). TCR diversity was significantly higher in younger patients, and higher tumor TCR diversity was associated with shorter overall and disease-free survival. Only about 14 patients were in the cohort, and the authors stated that larger samples and more detailed clinical data are needed.

The CDR3 runs 14 amino acids, cysteine and phenylalanine included. This entry keeps only the CDR3 DNA: 42 bases, framed from base 1. CDR1 and CDR2, looked up from the germline V gene, are SGHRS and YFSETQ. Bulk unsorted tissue served as the source for RNA extraction, and RNA quality was assessed using a NanoDrop ND-1000 and an Agilent 2100. Donors were newly diagnosed lung cancer patients admitted for thoracic surgery in China between August and November 2014, without prior chemotherapy. Patients who had received previous radiotherapy or chemotherapy, or who had another concurrent cancer, were excluded from the study. Pieces of surgical tissue measuring about 1-2 cm3 were kept in RNAlater solution and stored at -80 degrees C until use.

This TCR came from a man between 60 and 75 years old with small cell lung cancer. Sequenced input: lung tumor tissue. The receptor chain draws on TRBV5-1 and TRBJ1-1, with 8 junctional bases fitting TRBD1. The DNA sequence is given as TGCGCCAGCAGCTTGGGGGACAGGAACAGTGAAGCTTTCTTT. This translates into CASSLGDRNSEAFF.